This T cell receptor (beta chain) was found in a study of blood T cells in healthy people across ages. V shed 5 bases, J shed 4 bases, and the junction held 10 bases outside the gene matches. Germline assignment: CDR1 SGHVS and CDR2 FNYEAQ. CDR3 length: 16 residues. Through a sample-barcoded 5' primer and a J-beta primer mix, a second PCR was run for about 6 to 11 cycles. TCRdb passed the 5' RACE reads through MiXCR, listing each CDR3 protein once. The profile covers 600,000 to 900,000 distinct CDR3 sequences, with more than 25% appearing a single time and about 2.9% taken by the ten largest. This clonotype was seen a few times. The same data also contributed to another study, on T cells of mothers and their children.

This TCR came from a boy aged 5 to 17 in good health. This chain links TRBV7-6 with TRBJ2-1, with TRBD1 identical over 8 bases. The sample taken for sequencing was blood. CDR3 DNA: TGTGCCAGCAGCCAGCGACAGGGGCCGCTTTACAATGAGCAGTTCTTC. This translates into CASSQRQGPLYNEQFF.